The rows below give T cell receptor beta chains drawn from one sample of a study of T-cell reconstitution after alpha-beta-depleted transplantation in children. A single record per CDR3 protein comes from TCRdb applying MiXCR to the PCR reads. The sample lists more than 3,500 distinct CDR3 sequences, approximately 25% occurring once. The material sequenced was PBMCs, mostly from graft donor cells, taken 60 days after TCRalphabeta/CD19-depleted stem cell transplant. The source of these receptors is a boy under three years old who had a stem cell transplant for SCID, so the T cells may come from the graft donor. CDR3s include the opening cysteine and the closing phenylalanine or tryptophan. D genes are given only for firm matches. Part of the rows lack a size; the others show once, few, many or a class for expanded clones.

J | D | size | V | DNA | CDR3
TRBJ2-3 | NA | once | TRBV10-3 | TGTGCCATCAGAGATCCAGGGACCAACACAGATACGCAGTATTTT | CAIRDPGTNTDTQYF
TRBJ2-2 | NA | many | TRBV3-1 | TGTGCCAGCAGCCAAGGTCGGGCGGTGACCGGGGAGCTGTTTTTT | CASSQGRAVTGELFF
TRBJ2-7 | TRBD1 | NA | TRBV29-1 | TGCAGCGTTGGACGCGGGACAGGGAACTACGAGCAGTACTTC | CSVGRGTGNYEQYF
TRBJ1-1 | NA | many | TRBV5-6 | TGTGCCAGCAGCCCCGTGCCGTGGGGGACTGAAGCTTTCTTT | CASSPVPWGTEAFF
TRBJ1-3 | NA | NA | TRBV3-1 | TGTGCCAGCAGCCAATTCAACGACTCTGGAAACACCATATATTTT | CASSQFNDSGNTIYF
TRBJ2-6 | NA | medium-sized | TRBV7-2 | TGTGCCAGCAGCCCTCGGGTGGGGACCCAGTGGTTCTCTGGGGCCAACGTCCTGACTTTC | CASSPRVGTQWFSGANVLTF
TRBJ2-1 | TRBD2 | medium-sized | TRBV7-3 | TGTGCCAGCAGCCCGGGGCAGCGGGGGGGTCCTGAGCAGTTCTTC | CASSPGQRGGPEQFF
TRBJ1-1 | TRBD1 | many | TRBV6-5 | TGTGCCAGCAGTCCGACAATATGGGACAGGTGGAAAGCTTTCTTT | CASSPTIWDRWKAFF
TRBJ1-2 | NA | many | TRBV6-2/TRBV6-3 | TGTGCCAGCAGTTACTCGAAGGGACGTCAAATCTATGGCTACACCTTC | CASSYSKGRQIYGYTF
TRBJ1-2 | TRBD1 | many | TRBV7-9 | TGTGCCAGCAGCCTGACCAAACCAACAGGGGGCCACTATGGCTACACCTTC | CASSLTKPTGGHYGYTF
TRBJ1-4 | NA | NA | TRBV2 | TGTGCCAGCAGTGAAAGGGAAAAACTGTTTTTT | CASSEREKLFF
TRBJ1-4 | NA | NA | TRBV7-2 | TGTGCCAGCAGCTCAACTCGCTTCGGGGGGCAGGATGAAAAACTGTTTTTT | CASSSTRFGGQDEKLFF
TRBJ2-6 | NA | medium-sized | TRBV19 | TGTGCCAGTACCTCCGTGATGTCTGGGGCCAACGTCCTGACTTTC | CASTSVMSGANVLTF
TRBJ2-3 | TRBD1 | medium-sized | TRBV7-9 | TGTGCCAGCAGCCCCGGGACAGAAGGTGCCCGTACGCAGTATTTT | CASSPGTEGARTQYF
TRBJ2-5 | NA | NA | TRBV6-2/TRBV6-3 | TGTGCCAGCAGTGACTGGACGGGCGGCAAGACCCAGTACTTC | CASSDWTGGKTQYF
TRBJ2-5 | NA | NA | TRBV7-9 | TGTGCCAGCAGCTCGAACGGACAGGGAGGGGAGACCCAGTACTTC | CASSSNGQGGETQYF
TRBJ2-6 | NA | medium-sized | TRBV28 | TGTGCCAGCACTACACCGACAGGCCAACTCTCTGGGGCCAACGTCCTGACTTTC | CASTTPTGQLSGANVLTF
TRBJ2-7 | NA | medium-sized | TRBV29-1 | TGCAGCGTTGGCAGCTACGAGCAGTACTTC | CSVGSYEQYF
TRBJ2-3 | TRBD2 | NA | TRBV20-1 | TGCAGTGCTCAAGCGGGGCCCCCAGATACGCAGTATTTT | CSAQAGPPDTQYF
TRBJ2-3 | NA | NA | TRBV4-3 | TGCGCCAGCAGCCAAGATTTTTTCACAGATACGCAGTATTTT | CASSQDFFTDTQYF
TRBJ1-4 | NA | many | TRBV6-1 | TGTGCCAGCAGTGAAGGTCGGACGGCTAATGAAAAACTGTTTTTT | CASSEGRTANEKLFF
TRBJ1-5 | NA | many | TRBV5-1 | TGCGCCAGCAGCTTGGGATTAAGAGGGAATCAGCCCCAGCATTTT | CASSLGLRGNQPQHF
TRBJ1-4 | NA | many | TRBV30 | TGTGCCTGGAGTGTTAATGAAAAACTGTTTTTT | CAWSVNEKLFF